The entry below gives a single T cell receptor beta chain sequence along with its context. Its target antigen remains unknown. No clone much larger than this one lies a single base away; base qualities are absent. CDR3 length: 14 amino acids, cysteine to phenylalanine. Only the CDR3 portion is preserved as DNA: 42 bases, with reading frame beginning at the first base. Trimming removed 2 bases from V and 0 bases from J, leaving 6 bases between the germline ends. Sequences SGHNT (CDR1) and YYREEE (CDR2) are obtained from the germline V gene (reference sequence). The instrument given in TCRdb is Illumina HiSeq 2500. Quantitative 5'-RACE with molecular barcodes was the method used to prepare the TCR beta libraries. The authors' analysis ran thus. A new computational method, built on a probabilistic model of VDJ rearrangement, was used to identify disease-linked TCR variants. TCRdb reran the public reads through fastp at Q25 and MiXCR, keeping productive beta chains. Duplicate CDR3 protein sequences are folded into a single record with the most common DNA and genes. These V and J calls derive from TCRdb rather than the authors' analysis. The sample yields 200,000 to 250,000 distinct CDR3 sequences; roughly 18% were counted once. The top ten clones comprise roughly 42% of the sample.

The data are from a study of CD8 T cells in ankylosing spondylitis (dated 2017 in TCRdb). Background on the whole study: The study profiled T cell receptor beta repertoires in healthy donors and ankylosing spondylitis patients to find disease-linked TCR variants. The full study cohort was made up of about two dozen ankylosing spondylitis patients and over 90 healthy donors. Peripheral blood was sampled, and synovial fluid was also collected from ankylosing spondylitis patients. The research as a whole found: A CD8+ phenotype was shown by the disease-linked clones, which were found at relatively low frequencies in peripheral blood. Some TCR beta motif variants had previously been reported in synovial fluid and blood of reactive arthritis patients, which suggested common disease-initiation mechanisms. The disease-linked clones were reported to be significantly enriched in matched synovial fluid samples from ankylosing spondylitis patients. Blood from ankylosing spondylitis patients appeared to be characterized by a TCR beta motif made up of about 8 highly homologous amino acid variants.

The material sequenced was blood, either unsorted or a sorted T cell fraction (not recorded which). This clonotype was obtained from a male donor with ankylosing spondylitis. The chain was built from TRBV5-4 and TRBJ2-4; 5 matching bases give a weak D call of TRBD2. The DNA sequence is given as TGTGCCAGCAGCTTAGGACTAGCCAAAAACATTCAGTACTTC. This encodes CASSLGLAKNIQYF.